Detailed here is one T cell receptor beta chain. Per the authors' pipeline: Reference gene primer amplification in the assay estimated nucleated cell counts. The table came from immunoSEQ multiplex PCR; TCRdb's copy has only in-frame clones and leaves some out. The DNA gave D and trimming, while V, J and clone size come from that table. This table has about 190,000 clones, around nine tenths appearing once. CDR3 length: 13 amino acids. The germline CDR1 and CDR2 sequences are SGDLS and YYNGEE. J lost 3 bases, V lost 3 bases, and 2 bases had no gene match. This specimen comes from a study of blood T cell repertoires in COVID-19. Study in general: Material from acute and convalescent COVID-19 was sourced from the United States, Italy and Spain. The analysed material was cDNA or gDNA that came from T cells, B-cell-depleted T cells, or PBMCs.

The gene calls are TRBV9 and TRBJ2-5, with 7 bases lining up with TRBD1. The TCR sequence derives from a man between 18 and 29 years old with active or convalescent COVID-19. Sample: peripheral blood. The CDR3 sequence is CASSDGTEETQYF. The CDR3 region has the DNA TGTGCCAGCAGCGACGGGACAGAAGAGACCCAGTACTTC.